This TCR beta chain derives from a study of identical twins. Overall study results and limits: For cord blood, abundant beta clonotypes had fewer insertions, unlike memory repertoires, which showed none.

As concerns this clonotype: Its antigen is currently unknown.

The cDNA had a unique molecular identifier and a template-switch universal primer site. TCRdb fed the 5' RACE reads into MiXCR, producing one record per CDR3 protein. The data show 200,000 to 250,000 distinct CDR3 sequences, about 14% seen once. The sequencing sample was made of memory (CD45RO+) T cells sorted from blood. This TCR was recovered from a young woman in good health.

The DNA for the CDR3 is TGTGCCAGCAGCCGCGTTTACGAGCAGTACTTC. Amino acids: CASSRVYEQYF. This rearrangement joins TRBV11-2 to TRBJ2-7; D remains unclear. Looked up from germline, CDR1 is SGHAT and CDR2 is FQNNGV. The V gene lost 5 bases and the J gene lost 4 bases, with 6 bases spanning the gap. This CDR3 spans 11 amino acids. The complete variable domain, with remaining parts taken from reference TRBV11-2 and TRBJ2-7, reads EAGVAQSPRYKIIEKRQSVAFWCNPISGHATLYWYQQILGQGPKLLIQFQNNGVVDDSQLPKDRFSAERLKGVDSTLKIQPAKLEDSAVYLCASSRVYEQYFGPGTRLTVT.